Below, 25 T cell receptor beta chains from the same sample are listed, as sequenced in a study of metastatic and nonmetastatic thyroid tumors. The entire patient cohort was treatment-naive prior to thyroid surgery. TCRdb reprocessed the PCR reads via MiXCR. The data show 43,000 or so clones, less than 5% seen once. Sequencing was carried out using blood. Receptors were obtained from a female donor with papillary thyroid cancer or a benign thyroid nodule (not recorded which). Some clones in this sample may be carry-over from other donors' samples.

A few counts support this clone. The V and J genes are TRBV6-5 and TRBJ2-7, with TRBD2 identical over 7 bases. CDR1 is MNHEY and CDR2 is SVGAGI in the germline V gene. V trimming: 4 bases; J trimming: 4 bases; junction bases outside the gene matches: 16. The CDR3 contains 17 residues. The CDR3 DNA sequence: TGTGCCAGCAGTTCGACTAGCTCCCTCTCGAAGGTTTACGAGCAGTACTTC. As protein: CASSSTSSLSKVYEQYF.

This clone was seen ten or more times. This chain's CDR3 is CASSPGQGVETYEQYF. For the CDR3, the DNA is TGCGCCAGCAGCCCAGGACAGGGAGTCGAGACCTACGAGCAGTACTTC. The chain employs TRBV5-1 and TRBJ2-7; 8 positions agree with TRBD1. This CDR3 has 16 amino acids. V shed 4 bases, J shed 2 bases, and the junction held 11 bases outside the gene matches. Per germline, CDR1 SGHRS and CDR2 YFSETQ.

This clone was recorded many times. The V gene is TRBV7-6, the J gene TRBJ2-3; D is possibly TRBD2 (6 bases). Deletions cut 4 bases from V and 2 bases from J, with 13 bases between. CDR3 length: 15 residues. Germline V lookup: CDR1 SGHVS, CDR2 FNYEAQ. CDR3 nucleotide sequence: TGTGCCAGCAGCTCCTGGGGCGGGAACACAGATACGCAGTATTTT. Amino acid sequence: CASSSWGGNTDTQYF.

This clone was found a few times. The chain has TRBV10-3 and TRBJ1-4, with 8 bases matching TRBD1. This CDR3 spans 13 amino acids. Germline V gene sequence: CDR1 ENHRY, CDR2 SYGVKD. The CDR3 is CGTGKGANEKLFF. CDR3 sequence (DNA): TGTGGGACAGGGAAGGGAGCTAATGAAAAACTGTTTTTT.

At least ten counts were recorded for this clone. The V and J genes are TRBV3-1 and TRBJ2-3; 11 bases are shared with TRBD2. The CDR3 extends over 16 amino acids. Germline V gene lookup returns CDR1 LGHDT and CDR2 YNNKEL (reference sequence). J was trimmed by 2 bases and V by 3 bases; bases with no gene match: 4. The CDR3 sequence: CASSQRTSGSTDTQYF. Written as DNA, the CDR3 is TGTGCCAGCAGCCAGAGGACTAGCGGGTCCACAGATACGCAGTATTTT.

In DNA form, the CDR3 reads TGTGCCTGTAGCCCCCGAGGGGGAGGGTTACTCTCCTACAATGAGCAGTTCTTC. Protein sequence: CACSPRGGGLLSYNEQFF. This rearrangement joins TRBV30 to TRBJ2-1; maybe TRBD2 (7 bases). CDR3 length: 18 residues. Trimming took 6 bases from V and 0 from J, leaving 24 bases between them. Looked up from germline, CDR1 is GTSNPN and CDR2 is SVGIG (reference sequence).

This clone was found many times. Additional DNA sequences in this sample encode the identical CDR3. J is TRBJ2-2 and V is TRBV27; 14 positions agree with TRBD2. This CDR3 contains 18 residues. J lost 3 bases, V lost 7 bases, and 10 bases had no gene match. CDR1 is MNHEY and CDR2 is SMNVEV in the germline V gene (reference sequence). The CDR3 DNA is TGTGCCAGCAAGGGACTAGCGGGAGTTGAAGCTGACACCGGGGAGCTGTTTTTT. Translated: CASKGLAGVEADTGELFF.

This clone has a count of ten or more. This CDR3 is also generated by other DNA sequences in the sample. The chain has TRBV27 and TRBJ2-5; D possibly matches TRBD1 or TRBD2 (5 bases each). V dropped 3 bases and J dropped 5 bases, with 19 bases sitting between them. The CDR3 runs 16 residues. Per germline, CDR1 MNHEY and CDR2 SMNVEV (reference sequence). The CDR3 spells CASSLGRRGPWETQYF. The CDR3 DNA is TGTGCCAGCAGTTTGGGCAGAAGGGGACCATGGGAGACCCAGTACTTC.

This clone has a count of ten or more. A single base separates this from a much larger clone, so it may be a read error. The V and J genes are TRBV7-2 and TRBJ2-3, with D possibly matching TRBD1 (6 bases). Germline-derived CDR1 and CDR2 are SGHTA and FQGNSA. CDR3 length: 16 amino acids. V lost 8 bases and J 5 bases, leaving 23 bases between the germline ends. The CDR3 sequence: CASGVRGSGYEDTQYF. CDR3 bases: TGTGCCAGCGGCGTCAGGGGTTCGGGATATGAAGATACGCAGTATTTT.

This clone has a count of ten or more. The chain employs TRBV19 and TRBJ2-2, with TRBD2 matching over 7 bases. J gave up 5 bases and V 3 bases, and 9 bases lay outside the gene matches. The germline V gene has CDR1 LNHDA and CDR2 SQIVND (reference sequence). This CDR3 region has 16 residues. CDR3 protein: CASSIGGGRRTGELFF. DNA for the CDR3: TGTGCCAGTAGTATTGGGGGAGGGAGGAGAACCGGGGAGCTGTTTTTT.

This clone was seen a few times. This rearrangement joins TRBV6-1 to TRBJ2-7; D possibly corresponds to TRBD2 (6 bases). The CDR3 runs 14 residues. Germline assignment: CDR1 MNHNS and CDR2 SASEGT. Between the trimmed V and J ends, which lost 5 bases and 1 base, there was a span of 12 bases. The CDR3 DNA follows: TGTGCCAGCAGTACACGGGGGAAGTCCTACGAGCAGTACTTC. Its protein product is CASSTRGKSYEQYF.

This clone was observed at least ten times. This rearrangement joins TRBV20-1 to TRBJ2-3, with a tentative D call TRBD1 (6 bases). Trimming pared 3 bases from V and 3 bases from J, leaving 13 bases between. The CDR3 is 14 amino acids. The germline V gene encodes CDR1 DFQATT and CDR2 SNEGSKA (reference sequence). CDR3 in DNA: TGCAGTGCTAGTAGGGGGAGTACGACAGATACGCAGTATTTT. Translating it yields CSASRGSTTDTQYF.

The table lists this clone with many counts. A much larger clonotype is one base distant, so this may be a read error. In the same sample, other DNA sequences code for this CDR3. The chain joins TRBV6-1 to TRBJ2-3; D is tentatively TRBD1 or TRBD2 (5 bases each). The germline gives CDR1 MNHNS, CDR2 SASEGT. The CDR3 contains 15 residues. CDR3 region: CASSEEGSGADTQYF. CDR3 in DNA: TGTGCTAGCAGTGAAGAGGGGAGTGGGGCAGATACGCAGTATTTT.

This clone was seen repeatedly, ten times or more. The J gene is TRBJ1-2, the V gene TRBV12-3 or TRBV12-4; D call uncertain. The CDR3 runs to 16 residues. V was pared by 8 bases and J by 1 base, with 20 bases between. In nucleotides, the CDR3 is TGTGCCAGCGGAACATACGACGGGGATTTTAACTATGGCTACACCTTC. It encodes CASGTYDGDFNYGYTF.

This clone was counted only a few times. J is TRBJ2-2 and V is TRBV6-2 or TRBV6-3, with 9 bases fitting TRBD1. With 6 bases clipped from V and 4 bases from J, the junction kept 6 bases outside the gene matches. This CDR3 is built from 15 residues. Germline CDR1 and CDR2: MNHEY and SVGEGT. CDR3 residues: CASRLQGASTGELFF. DNA for the CDR3: TGTGCCAGCAGGCTACAGGGGGCGAGCACCGGGGAGCTGTTTTTT.

Ten or more counts support this clone. A read error may produce the germline difference seen at one junction end. The chain recombines TRBV7-7 with TRBJ2-1; D gene unclear. The CDR3 is 13 amino acids. Germline CDR1 is SSHAT and CDR2 is FNYEAQ (reference sequence). The DNA for the CDR3 is TGTGCTAGCAGCTCGGGCAGAGACAATGAGCAGTTCTTC. Translating gives CASSSGRDNEQFF.

The sample holds many counts of this clone. The V gene is TRBV7-9, the J gene TRBJ1-1; D perhaps matches TRBD1 (5 bases). Germline CDR1 and CDR2: SEHNR and FQNEAQ (reference sequence). Trimming removed 8 bases at V and 3 bases at J, with 25 bases between. This CDR3 has 17 residues. Here the CDR3 DNA reads TGTGCCAGCCGTCCGGGGTCCAGGGAGCCCTTGGACACTGAAGCTTTCTTT. Residues: CASRPGSREPLDTEAFF. Full variable domain (remainder filled in from reference TRBV7-9 and TRBJ1-1): DTGVSQNPRHKITKRGQNVTFRCDPISEHNRLYWYRQTLGQGPEFLTYFQNEAQLEKSRLLSDRFSAERPKGSFSTLEIQRTEQGDSAMYLCASRPGSREPLDTEAFFGQGTRLTVV.

In this sample, this clone turned up many times. The chain joins TRBV5-8 to TRBJ2-1; tentatively, D is TRBD2 (8 bases). V lost 4 bases and J 5 bases, leaving 22 bases between the germline ends. Germline V gives CDR1 SGHTS, CDR2 YDEGEE. This CDR3 spans 17 amino acids. CDR3 in DNA: TGTGCCAGCAGCCCGGGAGGGGGGACAGCCGTAGACAATGAGCAGTTCTTC. Amino acids: CASSPGGGTAVDNEQFF.

This clone was recorded a few times. One end of the junction fails to match germline, which may point to a read error. The chain joins TRBV5-1 to TRBJ2-1; maybe TRBD1 (5 bases). From germline, CDR1 is SGHRS and CDR2 YFSETQ. The CDR3 consists of 17 residues. The CDR3, as DNA: TGCGCCAGCATCTTGGCGCGAACCCAGGGTTTGAGGTCTGAGCAGTTCTTC. As protein: CASILARTQGLRSEQFF.

The chain combines TRBV27 with TRBJ2-3; D might be TRBD2 (5 bases). Germline CDR1 MNHEY, CDR2 SMNVEV (reference sequence). Trimming took off 7 bases at V and 9 bases at J, with 23 bases between the two ends. The CDR3 length is 15 residues. CDR3 coding DNA: TGTGCCAGCAATCCGTTATCGGCTAGCAAAGAGACGCAGTATTTT. Translated, it gives CASNPLSASKETQYF.

This clone came up many times. V usage is TRBV28 and J usage is TRBJ2-7; no definite D call. Germline V CDR1 and CDR2: MDHEN, SYDVKM. The V and J ends lost 6 bases and 0 bases respectively, with 12 bases between them. The CDR3 runs 14 residues. Here the CDR3 DNA reads TGTGCCAGCAGCCCCCCGGGTCACTCCTACGAGCAGTACTTC. Amino acids: CASSPPGHSYEQYF.

This clone was found many times. The chain joins TRBV12-3 or TRBV12-4 to TRBJ2-5; 14 bases are shared with TRBD2. The CDR3 consists of 12 residues. V lost 6 bases to trimming and J lost 9 bases; unmatched junction nucleotides: 0. Here the CDR3 DNA reads TGTGCCAGCAGGGGACTAGCGGGGGCCCAGTACTTC. Protein product: CASRGLAGAQYF.

This clone was seen more than once but under ten times. This chain links TRBV7-8 with TRBJ2-3, with D uncertain. V lost 1 base, J lost 2 bases, and 7 bases lay in between. The CDR3 has 14 amino acids. Per the germline V gene, CDR1 is SGHVS and CDR2 is FQNEAQ. This chain's CDR3 is CASSLGDTTDTQYF. The DNA for the CDR3 is TGTGCCAGCAGCTTAGGAGACACCACAGATACGCAGTATTTT.

This clone occurred many times. The genes are TRBV6-5 and TRBJ1-3; 7 bases are a match to TRBD1. This CDR3 has 19 residues. CDR1 MNHEY and CDR2 SVGAGI come from the germline V gene. Losses at the gene ends were 0 bases for V and 1 base for J; bases not matched to a gene: 12. The CDR3 DNA follows: TGTGCCAGCAGTTACTCGGTAGGGGGCTTGACTAATTCTGGAAACACCATATATTTT. Translated: CASSYSVGGLTNSGNTIYF.

This clone was seen repeatedly, ten times or more. It may be a read error: a sequence one base away is much more abundant. V and J are TRBV2 and TRBJ2-7; TRBD2 matches at 9 bases. Germline V gene data show CDR1 as SNHLY and CDR2 as FYNNEI. Losses at the gene ends were 4 bases for V and 7 bases for J; bases not matched to a gene: 11. The CDR3 is 15 amino acids. The DNA of the CDR3 is TGTGCCAGCAGTGGTATAGCGGTCAGCGGGGGGGAGCAGTACTTC. Encoded protein: CASSGIAVSGGEQYF.